This is a list of T cell receptor beta chains from one sample in a study of monozygotic twins with inflammatory bowel disease. TCRdb reprocessed the 5' RACE reads and reports one entry per CDR3 protein, with no DNA. Seen in this sample are under 150,000 distinct CDR3 sequences; the ten most common clones hold 2.4%. Sequencing was performed on blood. The receptors stem from a human donor with ulcerative colitis or Crohn's disease, or a healthy co-twin of an affected twin (not recorded which). CDR3s include the opening cysteine and the closing phenylalanine or tryptophan. Fields, in order: V gene, J gene, CDR3 protein.

V gene: TRBV4-3
J gene: TRBJ2-1
CDR3 protein: CASSQEGNEQFF

V gene: TRBV11-2
J gene: TRBJ1-2
CDR3 protein: CASINMIPLNRGAYGYTF

V gene: TRBV20-1
J gene: TRBJ1-1
CDR3 protein: CSARDGVSGTSMNTEAFF

V gene: TRBV7-3
J gene: TRBJ2-7
CDR3 protein: CASSAGQTLSSYEQYF

V gene: TRBV5-4
J gene: TRBJ1-3
CDR3 protein: CASSSDREAGNTIYF

V gene: TRBV5-1
J gene: TRBJ2-1
CDR3 protein: CASSLGLAGTYNEQFF

V gene: TRBV7-8
J gene: TRBJ1-5
CDR3 protein: CASSLARGGGGTNQPQHF

V gene: TRBV12-3/TRBV12-4
J gene: TRBJ2-2
CDR3 protein: CATEAGTGELFF

V gene: TRBV12-3/TRBV12-4
J gene: TRBJ2-7
CDR3 protein: CASSSPPYEQYF

V gene: TRBV7-2
J gene: TRBJ1-1
CDR3 protein: CASSPRTGVNTEAFF

V gene: TRBV6-2/TRBV6-3
J gene: TRBJ2-7
CDR3 protein: CASSESREPYF

V gene: TRBV7-9
J gene: TRBJ2-5
CDR3 protein: CASSLAGRDQETQYF

V gene: TRBV15
J gene: TRBJ2-5
CDR3 protein: CATSRDTWAQYF

V gene: TRBV20-1
J gene: TRBJ1-5
CDR3 protein: CSATREVGYQPQHF

V gene: TRBV4-2
J gene: TRBJ2-5
CDR3 protein: CASSRGREAETQYF

V gene: TRBV25-1
J gene: TRBJ1-4
CDR3 protein: CASSEAGTEKLFF